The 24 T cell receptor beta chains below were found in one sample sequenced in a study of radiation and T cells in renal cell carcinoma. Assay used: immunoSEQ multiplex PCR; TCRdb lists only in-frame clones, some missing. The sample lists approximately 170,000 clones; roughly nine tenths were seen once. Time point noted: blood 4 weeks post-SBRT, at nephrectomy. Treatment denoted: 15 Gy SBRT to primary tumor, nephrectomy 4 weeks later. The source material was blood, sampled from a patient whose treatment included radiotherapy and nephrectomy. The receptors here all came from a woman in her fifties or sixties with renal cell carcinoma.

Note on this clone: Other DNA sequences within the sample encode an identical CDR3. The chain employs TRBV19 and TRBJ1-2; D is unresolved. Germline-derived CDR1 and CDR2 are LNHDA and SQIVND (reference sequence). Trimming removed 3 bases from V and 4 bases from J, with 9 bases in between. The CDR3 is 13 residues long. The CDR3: CASSIGQPYGYTF. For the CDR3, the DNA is TGTGCCAGTAGTATCGGGCAGCCCTATGGCTACACCTTC.

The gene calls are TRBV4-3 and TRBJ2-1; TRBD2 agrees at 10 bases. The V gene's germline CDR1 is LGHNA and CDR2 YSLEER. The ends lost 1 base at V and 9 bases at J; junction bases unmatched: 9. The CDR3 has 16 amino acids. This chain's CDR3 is CASSQGPSGGAGEQFF. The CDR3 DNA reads TGCGCCAGCAGCCAAGGCCCCAGCGGGGGGGCGGGTGAGCAGTTCTTC.

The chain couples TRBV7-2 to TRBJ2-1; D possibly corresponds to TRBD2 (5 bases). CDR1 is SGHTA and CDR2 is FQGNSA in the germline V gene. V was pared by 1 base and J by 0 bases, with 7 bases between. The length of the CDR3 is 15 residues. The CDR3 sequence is CASSLVGDSYNEQFF. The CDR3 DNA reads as TGTGCCAGCAGCTTAGTCGGGGACTCCTACAATGAGCAGTTCTTC.

CDR3 in amino acids: CASSFPGTGRLGYGYTF. CDR3 bases: TGTGCCAGCAGTTTTCCCGGGACAGGGCGTCTCGGCTATGGCTACACCTTC. This chain links TRBV2 with TRBJ1-2; 9 bases are shared with TRBD1. From germline, CDR1 is SNHLY and CDR2 FYNNEI. CDR3 length: 17 residues. The V gene end was trimmed by 5 bases and the J gene end by 4 bases; junction bases not matched to a gene: 14.

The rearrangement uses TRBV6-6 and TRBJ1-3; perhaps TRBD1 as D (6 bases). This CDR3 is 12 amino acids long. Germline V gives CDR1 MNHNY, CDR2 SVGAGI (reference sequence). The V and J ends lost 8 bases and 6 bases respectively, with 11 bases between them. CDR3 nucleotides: TGTGCCAGCTCTGGGGGCGAAAACACCATATATTTT. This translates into CASSGGENTIYF.

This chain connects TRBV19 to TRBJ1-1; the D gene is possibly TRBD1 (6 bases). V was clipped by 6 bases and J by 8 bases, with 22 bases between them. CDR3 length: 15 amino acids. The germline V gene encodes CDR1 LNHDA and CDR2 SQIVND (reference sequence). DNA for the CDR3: TGTGCCAGTAGCGAAAGGGGGGGGCGAACTTTAGAAGCTTTCTTT. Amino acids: CASSERGGRTLEAFF. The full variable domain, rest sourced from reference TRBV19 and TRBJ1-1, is DGGITQSPKYLFRKEGQNVTLSCEQNLNHDAMYWYRQDPGQGLRLIYYSQIVNDFQKGDIAEGYSVSREKKESFPLTVTSAQKNPTAFYLCASSERGGRTLEAFFGQGTRLTVV.

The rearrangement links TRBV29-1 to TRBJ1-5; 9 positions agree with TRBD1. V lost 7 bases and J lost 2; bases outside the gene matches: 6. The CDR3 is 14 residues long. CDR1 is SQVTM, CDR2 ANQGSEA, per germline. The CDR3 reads CSAGTGRGNQPQHF. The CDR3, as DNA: TGCAGCGCCGGGACAGGGCGAGGCAATCAGCCCCAGCATTTT.

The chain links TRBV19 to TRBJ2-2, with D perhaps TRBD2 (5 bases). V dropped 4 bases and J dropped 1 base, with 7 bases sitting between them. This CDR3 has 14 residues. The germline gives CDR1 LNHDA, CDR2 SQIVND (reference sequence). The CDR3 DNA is TGTGCCAGTAGTACCGGGGTGAACACCGGGGAGCTGTTTTTT. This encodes CASSTGVNTGELFF.

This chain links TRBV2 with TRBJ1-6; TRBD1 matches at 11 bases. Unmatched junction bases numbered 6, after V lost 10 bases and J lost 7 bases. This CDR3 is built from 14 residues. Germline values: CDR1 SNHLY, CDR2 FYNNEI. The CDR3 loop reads CATGTGGQNSPLHF. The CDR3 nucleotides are TGTGCCACTGGGACAGGGGGACAGAATTCACCCCTCCACTTT.

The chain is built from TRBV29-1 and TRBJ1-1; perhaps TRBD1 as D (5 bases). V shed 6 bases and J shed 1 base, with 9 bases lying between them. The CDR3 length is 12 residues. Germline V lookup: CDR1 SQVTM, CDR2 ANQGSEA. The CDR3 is CSVLQENTEAFF. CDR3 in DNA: TGCAGCGTCCTACAGGAGAACACTGAAGCTTTCTTT.

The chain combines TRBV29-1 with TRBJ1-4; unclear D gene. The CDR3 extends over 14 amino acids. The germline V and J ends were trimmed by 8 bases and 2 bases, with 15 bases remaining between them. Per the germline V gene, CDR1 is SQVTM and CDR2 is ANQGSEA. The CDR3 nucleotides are TGCAGCACCCGCGAAAGCGGGACTAATGAAAAACTGTTTTTT. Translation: CSTRESGTNEKLFF.

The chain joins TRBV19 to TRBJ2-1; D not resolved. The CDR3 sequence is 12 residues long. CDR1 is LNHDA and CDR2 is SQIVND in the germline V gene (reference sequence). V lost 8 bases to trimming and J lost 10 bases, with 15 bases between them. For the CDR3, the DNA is TGTGCCAGTGGGCATGGGCCCGGGGAGCAGTTCTTC. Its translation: CASGHGPGEQFF.

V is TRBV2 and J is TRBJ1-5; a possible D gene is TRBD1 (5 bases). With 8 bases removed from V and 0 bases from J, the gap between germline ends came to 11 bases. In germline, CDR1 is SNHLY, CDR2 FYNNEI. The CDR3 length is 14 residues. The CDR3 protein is CASSLGHSNQPQHF. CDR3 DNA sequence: TGTGCCAGCTCCTTGGGGCATAGCAATCAGCCCCAGCATTTT.

DNA of the CDR3: TGTGCCAGCAGCCCCCGGGACAGGGCCAACGTGGGTGAGCAGTTCTTC. Amino acids: CASSPRDRANVGEQFF. The rearrangement uses TRBV9 and TRBJ2-1, with 9 bases identical to TRBD1. This CDR3 is built from 16 residues. With 4 bases clipped from V and 9 bases from J, the junction kept 14 bases outside the gene matches. CDR1 SGDLS and CDR2 YYNGEE come from the germline V gene. The full variable domain, in which reference TRBV9 and TRBJ2-1 provide the parts outside the CDR3, is DSGVTQTPKHLITATGQRVTLRCSPRSGDLSVYWYQQSLDQGLQFLIQYYNGEERAKGNILERFSAQQFPDLHSELNLSSLELGDSALYFCASSPRDRANVGEQFFGPGTRLTVL.

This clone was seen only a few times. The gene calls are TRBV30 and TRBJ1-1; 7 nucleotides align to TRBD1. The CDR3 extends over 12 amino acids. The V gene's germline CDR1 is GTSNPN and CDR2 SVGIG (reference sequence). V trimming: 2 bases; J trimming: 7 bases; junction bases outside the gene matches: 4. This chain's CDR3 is CAWSLQGIEAFF. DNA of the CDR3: TGTGCCTGGAGTCTACAGGGGATTGAAGCTTTCTTT.

In DNA, the CDR3 is TGTGCCAGCAGGGGTACGGGGGGGGGCAAAGAGACCCAGTACTTC. Translating gives CASRGTGGGKETQYF. The chain uses TRBV25-1 and TRBJ2-5; TRBD2 matches 8 bases. The J segment lost 3 bases and the V segment lost 6 bases, leaving 9 bases of the junction unmatched. The germline V gene has CDR1 MGHDK and CDR2 SYGVNS. The CDR3 is 15 residues long.

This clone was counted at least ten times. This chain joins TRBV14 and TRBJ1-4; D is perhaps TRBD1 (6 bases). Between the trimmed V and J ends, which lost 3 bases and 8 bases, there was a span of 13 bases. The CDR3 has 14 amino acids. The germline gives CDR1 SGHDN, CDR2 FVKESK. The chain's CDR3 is CASSHFGGREKLFF. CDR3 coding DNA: TGTGCCAGCAGCCATTTCGGGGGCCGGGAAAAACTGTTTTTT.

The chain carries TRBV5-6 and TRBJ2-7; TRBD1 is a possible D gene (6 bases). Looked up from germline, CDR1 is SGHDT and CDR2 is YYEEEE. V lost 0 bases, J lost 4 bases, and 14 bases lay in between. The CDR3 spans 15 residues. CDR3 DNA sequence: TGTGCCAGCAGCTTGGCCGGGACACTCCGTTACGAGCAGTACTTC. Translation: CASSLAGTLRYEQYF.

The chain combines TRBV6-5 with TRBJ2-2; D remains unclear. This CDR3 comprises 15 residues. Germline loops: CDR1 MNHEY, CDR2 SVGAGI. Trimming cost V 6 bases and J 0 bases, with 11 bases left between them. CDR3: CASSQVSANTGELFF. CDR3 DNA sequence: TGTGCCAGCAGCCAGGTTTCCGCGAACACCGGGGAGCTGTTTTTT.

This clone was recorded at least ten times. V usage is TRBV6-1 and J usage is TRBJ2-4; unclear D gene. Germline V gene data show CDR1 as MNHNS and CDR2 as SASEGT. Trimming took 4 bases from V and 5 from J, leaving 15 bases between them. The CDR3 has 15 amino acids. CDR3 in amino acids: CASSVETYSQNIQYF. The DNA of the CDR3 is TGTGCCAGCAGTGTCGAGACCTACAGCCAAAACATTCAGTACTTC.

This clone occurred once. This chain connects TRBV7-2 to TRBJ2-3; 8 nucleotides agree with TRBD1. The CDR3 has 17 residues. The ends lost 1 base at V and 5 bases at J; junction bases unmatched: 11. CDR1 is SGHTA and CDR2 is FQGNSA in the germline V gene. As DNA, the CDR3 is TGTGCCAGCAGCTTAGTGGCAGGGGGCTTGGAAGGAGATACGCAGTATTTT. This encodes CASSLVAGGLEGDTQYF.

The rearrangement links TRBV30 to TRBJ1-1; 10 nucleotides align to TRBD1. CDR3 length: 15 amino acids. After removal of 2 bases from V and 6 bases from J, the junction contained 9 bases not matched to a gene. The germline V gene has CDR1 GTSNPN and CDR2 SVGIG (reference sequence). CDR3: CAWSPGTGEGAEAFF. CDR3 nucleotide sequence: TGTGCCTGGAGTCCCGGGACAGGGGAAGGGGCTGAAGCTTTCTTT.

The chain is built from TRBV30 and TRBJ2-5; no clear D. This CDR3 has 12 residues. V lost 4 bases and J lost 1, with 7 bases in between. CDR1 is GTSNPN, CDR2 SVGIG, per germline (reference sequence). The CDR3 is CAWKPAQETQYF. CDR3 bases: TGTGCCTGGAAACCAGCCCAAGAGACCCAGTACTTC.

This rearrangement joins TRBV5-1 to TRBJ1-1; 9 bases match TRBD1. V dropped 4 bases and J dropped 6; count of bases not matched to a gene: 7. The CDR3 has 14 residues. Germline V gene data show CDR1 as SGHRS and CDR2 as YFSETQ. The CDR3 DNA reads TGCGCCAGCAGCCAGGACAGGGGATTCGCTGAAGCTTTCTTT. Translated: CASSQDRGFAEAFF.